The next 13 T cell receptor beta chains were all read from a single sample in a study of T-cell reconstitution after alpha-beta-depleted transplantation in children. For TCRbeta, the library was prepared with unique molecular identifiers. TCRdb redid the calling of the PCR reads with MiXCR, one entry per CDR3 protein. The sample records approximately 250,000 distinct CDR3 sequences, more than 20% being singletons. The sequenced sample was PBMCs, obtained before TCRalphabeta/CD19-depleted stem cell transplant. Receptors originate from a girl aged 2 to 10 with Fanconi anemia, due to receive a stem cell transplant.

CDR3 residues: CASFKPKDRGVEAFF. CDR3 nucleotides: TGTGCCAGCTTCAAACCCAAGGACAGGGGCGTTGAAGCTTTCTTT. The chain recombines TRBV6-1 with TRBJ1-1, with 9 bases matching TRBD1. V trimming: 8 bases; J trimming: 7 bases; junction bases outside the gene matches: 14. Germline CDR1 MNHNS, CDR2 SASEGT. This CDR3 is 15 amino acids long.

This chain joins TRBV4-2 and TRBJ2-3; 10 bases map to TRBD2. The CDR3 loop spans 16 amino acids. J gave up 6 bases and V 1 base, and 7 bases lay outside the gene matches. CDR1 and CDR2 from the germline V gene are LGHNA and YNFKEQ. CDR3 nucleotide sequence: TGTGCCAGCAGCCAAGTGTCTAGCGGGAGCGTGGATACGCAGTATTTT. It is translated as CASSQVSSGSVDTQYF.

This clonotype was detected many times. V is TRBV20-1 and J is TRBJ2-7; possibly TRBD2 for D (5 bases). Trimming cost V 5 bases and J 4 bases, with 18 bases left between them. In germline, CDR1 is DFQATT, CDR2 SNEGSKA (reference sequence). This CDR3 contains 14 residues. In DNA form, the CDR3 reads TGCAGTGCTGGAAGGCCCGAGAGAGGGTACGAGCAGTACTTC. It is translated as CSAGRPERGYEQYF.

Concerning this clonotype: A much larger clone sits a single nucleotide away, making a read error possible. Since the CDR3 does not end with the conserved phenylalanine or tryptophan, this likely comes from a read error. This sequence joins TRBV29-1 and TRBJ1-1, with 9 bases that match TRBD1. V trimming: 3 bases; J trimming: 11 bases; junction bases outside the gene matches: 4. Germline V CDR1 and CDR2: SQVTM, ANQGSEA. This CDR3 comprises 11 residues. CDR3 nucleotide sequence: TGCAGCGTTGAGGGGACAGGGACTGCTTTCTGT. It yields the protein CSVEGTGTAFC.

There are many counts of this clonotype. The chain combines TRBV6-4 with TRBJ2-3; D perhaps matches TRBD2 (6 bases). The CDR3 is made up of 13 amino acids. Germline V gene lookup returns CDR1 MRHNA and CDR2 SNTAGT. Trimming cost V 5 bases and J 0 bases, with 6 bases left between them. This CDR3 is CASSSGSTDTQYF. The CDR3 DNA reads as TGTGCCAGCAGTAGCGGGAGCACAGATACGCAGTATTTT.

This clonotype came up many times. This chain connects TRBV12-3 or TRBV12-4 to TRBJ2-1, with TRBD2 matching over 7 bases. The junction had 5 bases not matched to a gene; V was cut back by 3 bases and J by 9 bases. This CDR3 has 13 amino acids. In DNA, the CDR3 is TGTGCCAGCAGTTTTTCCTCGGGAGGTGAGCAGTTCTTC. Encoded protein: CASSFSSGGEQFF.

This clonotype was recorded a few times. CDR3 DNA: TGCGCCAGCAGTGAGAAAGCGTACAATGAGCAGTTCTTC. Its protein is CASSEKAYNEQFF. V is TRBV10-2 and J is TRBJ2-1; D is undetermined. The V gene lost 2 bases and the J gene lost 4 bases, with 6 bases spanning the gap. Germline values: CDR1 WSHSY, CDR2 SAAADI. The CDR3 extends over 13 amino acids.

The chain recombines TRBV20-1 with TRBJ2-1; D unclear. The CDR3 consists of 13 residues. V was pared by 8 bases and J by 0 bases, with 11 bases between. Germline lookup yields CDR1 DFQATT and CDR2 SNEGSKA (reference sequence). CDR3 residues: CSTTIDSYNEQFF. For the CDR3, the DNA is TGCAGTACCACTATTGACTCCTACAATGAGCAGTTCTTC.

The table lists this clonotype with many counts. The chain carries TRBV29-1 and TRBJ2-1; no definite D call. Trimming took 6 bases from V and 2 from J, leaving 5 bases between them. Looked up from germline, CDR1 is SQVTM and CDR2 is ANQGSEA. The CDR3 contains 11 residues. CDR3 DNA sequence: TGCAGCGTGCGGACCTACAATGAGCAGTTCTTC. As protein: CSVRTYNEQFF.

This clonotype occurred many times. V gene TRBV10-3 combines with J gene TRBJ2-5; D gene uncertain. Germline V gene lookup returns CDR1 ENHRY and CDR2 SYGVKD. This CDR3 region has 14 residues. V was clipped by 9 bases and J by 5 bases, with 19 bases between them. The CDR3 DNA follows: TGTGCCATTCGGCTCGAAGCCCAATCGGAGACCCAGTACTTC. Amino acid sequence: CAIRLEAQSETQYF.

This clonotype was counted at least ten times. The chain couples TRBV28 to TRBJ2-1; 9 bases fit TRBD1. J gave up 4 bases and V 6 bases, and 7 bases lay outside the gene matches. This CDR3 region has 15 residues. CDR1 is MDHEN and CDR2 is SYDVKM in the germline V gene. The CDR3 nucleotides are TGTGCCAGCAGACGTGACAGGGGGGGATACAATGAGCAGTTCTTC. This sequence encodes CASRRDRGGYNEQFF.

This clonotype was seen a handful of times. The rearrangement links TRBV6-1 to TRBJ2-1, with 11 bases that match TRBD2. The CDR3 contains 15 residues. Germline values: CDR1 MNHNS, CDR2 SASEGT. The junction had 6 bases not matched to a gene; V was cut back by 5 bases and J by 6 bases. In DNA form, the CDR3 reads TGTGCCAGCAGTCGACTAGCGGGACCTGGCAATGAGCAGTTCTTC. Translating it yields CASSRLAGPGNEQFF.

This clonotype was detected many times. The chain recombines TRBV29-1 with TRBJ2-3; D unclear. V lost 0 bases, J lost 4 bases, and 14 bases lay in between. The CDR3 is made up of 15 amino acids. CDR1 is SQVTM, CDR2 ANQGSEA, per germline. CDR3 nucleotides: TGCAGCGTTGAAGATCTGGTTCGGCTTTCAGATACGCAGTATTTT. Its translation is CSVEDLVRLSDTQYF.